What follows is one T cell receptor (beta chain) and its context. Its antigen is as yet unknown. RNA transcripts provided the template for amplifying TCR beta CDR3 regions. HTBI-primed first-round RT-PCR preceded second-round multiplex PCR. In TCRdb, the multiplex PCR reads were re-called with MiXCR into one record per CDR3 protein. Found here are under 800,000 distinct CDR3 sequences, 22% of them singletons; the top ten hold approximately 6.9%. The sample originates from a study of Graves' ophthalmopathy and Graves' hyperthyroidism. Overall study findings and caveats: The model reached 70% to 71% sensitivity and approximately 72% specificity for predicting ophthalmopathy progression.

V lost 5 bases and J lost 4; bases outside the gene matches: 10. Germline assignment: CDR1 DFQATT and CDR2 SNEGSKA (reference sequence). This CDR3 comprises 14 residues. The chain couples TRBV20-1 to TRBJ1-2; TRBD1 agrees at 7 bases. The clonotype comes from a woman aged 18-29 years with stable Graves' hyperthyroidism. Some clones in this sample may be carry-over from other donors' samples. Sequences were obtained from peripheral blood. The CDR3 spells CSAAIQGGFYGYTF. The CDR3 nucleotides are TGCAGTGCTGCTATCCAGGGGGGCTTCTATGGCTACACCTTC.